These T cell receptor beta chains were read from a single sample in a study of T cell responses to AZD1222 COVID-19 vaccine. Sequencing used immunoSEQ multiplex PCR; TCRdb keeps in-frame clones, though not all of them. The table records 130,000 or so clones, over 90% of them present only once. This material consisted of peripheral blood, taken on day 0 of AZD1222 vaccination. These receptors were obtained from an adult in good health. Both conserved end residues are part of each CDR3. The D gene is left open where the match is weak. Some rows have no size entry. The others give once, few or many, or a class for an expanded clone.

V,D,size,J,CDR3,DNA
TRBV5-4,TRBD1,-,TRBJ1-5,CASSTRDRGQPQHF,TGTGCCAGCAGCACCCGGGACAGGGGTCAGCCCCAGCATTTT
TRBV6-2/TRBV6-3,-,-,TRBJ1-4,CASSPMGGKLFF,TGTGCCAGCAGCCCAATGGGGGGAAAACTGTTTTTT
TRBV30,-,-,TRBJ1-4,CAWNLLGQTNEKLFF,TGTGCCTGGAACCTCTTGGGTCAAACTAATGAAAAACTGTTTTTT
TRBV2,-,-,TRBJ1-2,CASSRANYGYTF,TGTGCCAGCAGCAGGGCTAACTATGGCTACACCTTC
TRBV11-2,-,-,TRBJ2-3,CASSYTDTQYF,TGTGCCAGCAGCTACACAGATACGCAGTATTTT
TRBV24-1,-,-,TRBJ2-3,CATSWRSGTDTQYF,TGTGCCACCTCCTGGAGGTCAGGAACAGATACGCAGTATTTT
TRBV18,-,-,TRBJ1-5,CASSPVGTGPYSNQPQHF,TGTGCCAGCTCACCAGTCGGGACGGGACCATATAGCAATCAGCCCCAGCATTTT
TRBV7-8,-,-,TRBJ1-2,CASSLERSGGYTF,TGTGCCAGCAGCTTAGAGAGGTCCGGTGGCTACACCTTC
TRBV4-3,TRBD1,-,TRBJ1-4,CASSQDPGTEIERANEKLFF,TGCGCCAGCAGCCAAGATCCAGGGACAGAGATCGAGCGGGCTAATGAAAAACTGTTTTTT
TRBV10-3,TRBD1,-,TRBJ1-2,CATQRTGRDYGYTF,TGTGCCACCCAACGGACAGGGAGGGACTATGGCTACACCTTC
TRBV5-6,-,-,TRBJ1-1,CASSSLTDDDTEAFF,TGTGCCAGCAGCTCCCTGACGGACGACGACACTGAAGCTTTCTTT
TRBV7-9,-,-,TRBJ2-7,CASSLAVQGHEQYF,TGTGCCAGCAGCTTAGCTGTTCAAGGGCACGAGCAGTACTTC
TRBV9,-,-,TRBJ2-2,CASSRSGRNTGELFF,TGTGCCAGCAGCCGTAGCGGCCGTAACACCGGGGAGCTGTTTTTT
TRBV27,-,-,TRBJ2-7,CASRPADRGFEQYF,TGTGCCAGCAGGCCCGCGGACAGAGGTTTTGAGCAGTACTTC
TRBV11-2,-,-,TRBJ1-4,CAGGMQGGEKLFF,TGTGCCGGGGGCATGCAGGGTGGGGAAAAACTGTTTTTT
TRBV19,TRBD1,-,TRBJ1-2,CASISTGSMDGYTF,TGTGCCAGTATTTCGACAGGGTCTATGGATGGCTACACCTTC
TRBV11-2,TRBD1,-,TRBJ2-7,CASSLEGSPPGQGYEQYF,TGTGCCAGCAGCTTAGAGGGTTCCCCCCCGGGACAGGGCTACGAGCAGTACTTC
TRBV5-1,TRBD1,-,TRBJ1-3,CASRDRAAGNTIYF,TGCGCCAGCAGAGACAGGGCTGCTGGAAACACCATATATTTT
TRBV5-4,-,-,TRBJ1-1,CASSYEANEAFF,TGTGCCAGCAGCTACGAGGCTAATGAAGCTTTCTTT
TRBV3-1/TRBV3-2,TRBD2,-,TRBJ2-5,CASSQGTSGVETQYF,TGTGCCAGCAGCCAGGGGACTAGCGGGGTGGAGACCCAGTACTTC
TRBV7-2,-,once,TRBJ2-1,CASRNRGSYNEQFF,TGTGCCAGCAGGAATCGGGGATCCTACAATGAGCAGTTCTTC
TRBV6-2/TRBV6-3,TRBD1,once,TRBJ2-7,CASSAGTGDIYEQYF,TGTGCCAGCAGTGCCGGGACAGGGGATATTTACGAGCAGTACTTC
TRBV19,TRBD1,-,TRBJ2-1,CACNTGTDYNEQFF,TGTGCCTGTAATACCGGGACAGACTACAATGAGCAGTTCTTC
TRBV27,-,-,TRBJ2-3,CASSRESRSRADTQYF,TGTGCCAGCAGCCGAGAGAGCAGGAGTCGGGCAGATACGCAGTATTTT
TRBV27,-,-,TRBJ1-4,CASSSGLDGIYEKLFF,TGTGCCAGCAGTTCTGGTCTGGACGGAATCTATGAAAAACTGTTTTTT
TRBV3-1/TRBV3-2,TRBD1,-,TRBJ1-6,CASSLRDRAISSPLHF,TGTGCCAGCAGCCTGCGGGACAGGGCAATTAGTTCACCCCTCCACTTT